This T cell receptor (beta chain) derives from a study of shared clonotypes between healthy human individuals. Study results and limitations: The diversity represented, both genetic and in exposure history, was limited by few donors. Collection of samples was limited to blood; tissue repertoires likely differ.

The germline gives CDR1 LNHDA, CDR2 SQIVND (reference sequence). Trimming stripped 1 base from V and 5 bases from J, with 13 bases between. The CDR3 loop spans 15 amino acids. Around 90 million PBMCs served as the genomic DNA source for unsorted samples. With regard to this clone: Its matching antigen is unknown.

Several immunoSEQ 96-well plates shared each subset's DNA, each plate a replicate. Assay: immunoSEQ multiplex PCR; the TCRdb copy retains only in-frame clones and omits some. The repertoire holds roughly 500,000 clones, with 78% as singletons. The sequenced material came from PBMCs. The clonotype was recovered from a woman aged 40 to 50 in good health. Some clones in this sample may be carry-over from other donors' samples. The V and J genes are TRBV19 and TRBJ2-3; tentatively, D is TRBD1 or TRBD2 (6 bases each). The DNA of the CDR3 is TGTGCCAGTAGTATAGCTTGGGGGGCAGGAGATACGCAGTATTTT. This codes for CASSIAWGAGDTQYF. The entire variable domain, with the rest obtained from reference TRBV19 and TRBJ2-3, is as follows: DGGITQSPKYLFRKEGQNVTLSCEQNLNHDAMYWYRQDPGQGLRLIYYSQIVNDFQKGDIAEGYSVSREKKESFPLTVTSAQKNPTAFYLCASSIAWGAGDTQYFGPGTRLTVL.